This T cell receptor beta chain is drawn from a study of T cells expressing NK-cell markers. Study at large: In sorted CD3+CD56+NKG2C+, CD3+CD56+NKG2C- and CD3+CD56-NKG2C+ T cells, TCR beta repertoires were obtained. Within the sequenced cohort of eight donors, seven exhibited HCMV seropositivity and one was seronegative.

What made the TCR beta cDNA was 5'RACE template switching with UMIs. TCRdb re-analyzed the 5' RACE reads; it lists each CDR3 protein once, without DNA. The listing records approximately 440,000 distinct CDR3 sequences. About this clonotype: Its antigen is unidentified.

Findings and limits, study-wide: Whether expanded NKG2C+ T cell clones recognized HCMV stayed uncertain.

This receptor was identified in a woman between 50 and 59 years old in good health. Specimen: blood T cells: a sorted CD56 or NKG2C T cell subset, CD4+ or CD8+ T cells, or bulk PBMC T cells (not recorded which).

This CDR3 reads CATSRDLGLGVTDTQYF. This sequence joins TRBV15 and TRBJ2-3; TCRdb picks TRBD2, but there is no DNA to check that call. This CDR3 region has 17 residues. CDR1 and CDR2 (germline): LNHNV, YYDKDF (reference sequence).